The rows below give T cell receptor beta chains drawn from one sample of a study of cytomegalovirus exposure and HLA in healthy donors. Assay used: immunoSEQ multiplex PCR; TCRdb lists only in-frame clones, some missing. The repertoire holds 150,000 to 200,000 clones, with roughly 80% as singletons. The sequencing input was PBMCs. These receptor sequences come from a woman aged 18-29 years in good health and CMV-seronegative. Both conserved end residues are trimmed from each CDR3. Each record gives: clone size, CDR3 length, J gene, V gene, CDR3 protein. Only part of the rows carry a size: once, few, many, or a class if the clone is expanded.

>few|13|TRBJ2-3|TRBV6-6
ASSYSEQFTDTQY
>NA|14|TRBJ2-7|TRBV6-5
ASSYRGGQGIYEQY
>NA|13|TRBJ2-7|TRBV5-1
ASSFLTSGSNEQY
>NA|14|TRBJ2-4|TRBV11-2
ASSLGGQGGKNIQY
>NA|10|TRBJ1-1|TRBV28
ASSSRNTEAF
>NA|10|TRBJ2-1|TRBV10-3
AIRGGVNEQF
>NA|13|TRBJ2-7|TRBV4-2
ASSQGDTPGDEQY
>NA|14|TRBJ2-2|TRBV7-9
ASSLTGTGNTGELF
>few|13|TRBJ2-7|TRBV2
ASSDRGRRPYEQY
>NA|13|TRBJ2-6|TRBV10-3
AISVGDSGANVLT
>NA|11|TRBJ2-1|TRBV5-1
ASSLGSGFEQF
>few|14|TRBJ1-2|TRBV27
ASSLTGASANYGYT
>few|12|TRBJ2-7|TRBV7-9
ASTKTSDAYEQY
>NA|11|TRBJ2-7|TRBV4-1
ASKDTSLTEQY
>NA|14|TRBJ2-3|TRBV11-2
ASSLLAGGDQDTQY
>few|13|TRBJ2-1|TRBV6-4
ASSYERGIYNEQF
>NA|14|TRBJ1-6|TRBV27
ASSFEGPRRNSPLH
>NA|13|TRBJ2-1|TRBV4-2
ASSQRTSDYNEQF
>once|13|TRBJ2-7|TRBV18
ASSPRGTGQNEQY
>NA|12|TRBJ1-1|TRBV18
ASSGQGENTEAF
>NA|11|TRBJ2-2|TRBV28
ASQSGDTGELF
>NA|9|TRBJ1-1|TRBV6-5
ASKQGTEAF
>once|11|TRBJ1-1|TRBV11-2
ASSLGWGAEAF
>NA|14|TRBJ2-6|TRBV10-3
ATTGTSVPGANVLT
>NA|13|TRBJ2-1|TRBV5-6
ASSNEVSSYNEQF
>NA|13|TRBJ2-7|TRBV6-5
ASSYHTGRAYEQY
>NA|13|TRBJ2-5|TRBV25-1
ASSPGDRVVETQY
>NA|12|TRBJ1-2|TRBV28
ASSIDLVTRGYT
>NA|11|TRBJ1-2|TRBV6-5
ASKTRGLYGYT
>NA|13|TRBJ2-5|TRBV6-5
ATSRQVRLEETQY
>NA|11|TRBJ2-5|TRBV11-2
ASSQAGIQTQY
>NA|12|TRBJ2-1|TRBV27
ASRGLAGHNEQF
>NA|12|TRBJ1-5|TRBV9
ASSVGQKDQPQH
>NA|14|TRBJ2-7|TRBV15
ATSTTTTGASYEQY